Shown below are 5 T cell receptor beta chains from a single sample sequenced in a study of blood T cell repertoires in COVID-19. Profiling relied on immunoSEQ multiplex PCR, and the TCRdb table lists in-frame clones only, not all of them. This sample has 75,000 to 80,000 clones, with 88% found just once. The sequenced sample was peripheral blood. These receptors came from a human donor in a cohort sampled during active COVID-19.

There are a few counts of this clone. The J gene is TRBJ2-5, the V gene TRBV27, with 9 bases lining up with TRBD1. The V and J ends lost 8 bases and 0 bases, in that order; junction bases with no gene match: 7. Germline V lookup: CDR1 MNHEY, CDR2 SMNVEV (reference sequence). The CDR3 spans 15 residues. This chain's CDR3 is CASHLRDRDQETQYF. Written as DNA, the CDR3 is TGTGCCAGCCACCTCCGGGACAGGGACCAAGAGACCCAGTACTTC.

The chain links TRBV7-9 to TRBJ1-5; a possible D gene is TRBD1 (5 bases). Germline V gene sequence: CDR1 SEHNR, CDR2 FQNEAQ (reference sequence). V dropped 4 bases and J dropped 2 bases, with 6 bases sitting between them. CDR3 length equals 13 residues. The CDR3, as DNA: TGTGCCAGCAGCTCCAGGGGCAATCAGCCCCAGCATTTT. Protein product: CASSSRGNQPQHF.

The V and J genes are TRBV30 and TRBJ1-3, with TRBD1 as a possible D gene (6 bases). Trimming took off 2 bases at V and 4 bases at J, with 9 bases between the two ends. Germline loops: CDR1 GTSNPN, CDR2 SVGIG (reference sequence). The CDR3 runs to 13 residues. CDR3 protein: CAWSPTGGNTIYF. The CDR3 nucleotides read TGTGCCTGGAGTCCGACAGGAGGAAACACCATATATTTT.

This chain connects TRBV11-2 to TRBJ2-7; D possibly corresponds to TRBD2 (6 bases). The V end lost 4 bases, the J end lost 4 bases, and 23 bases lay between the germline ends. This CDR3 is built from 17 residues. Germline V CDR1 and CDR2: SGHAT, FQNNGV. CDR3 nucleotide sequence: TGTGCCAGCAGCTCTGCCGCCCGGAGGGCCGCGCCTTACGAGCAGTACTTC. This translates into CASSSAARRAAPYEQYF.

The chain uses TRBV5-8 and TRBJ2-7; possibly TRBD2 for D (5 bases). Germline V lookup: CDR1 SGHTS, CDR2 YDEGEE. V gave up 2 bases and J gave up 0 bases, with 12 bases separating them. The CDR3 consists of 15 residues. The CDR3 DNA reads TGTGCCAGCAGCTTTGGCGGGCGGACCTCCTACGAGCAGTACTTC. Its translation: CASSFGGRTSYEQYF.